Presented here are 14 T cell receptor beta chains from one specimen sequenced in a study of blood T cell repertoires in COVID-19. Measured with immunoSEQ multiplex PCR; TCRdb has only the in-frame clones, and not every one. The table includes over 250,000 clones, about four fifths detected once. Sequencing used PBMCs or T cells enriched from blood (not recorded which). Receptor source: a man aged 35-49 years who had been exposed to COVID-19.

The chain carries TRBV18 and TRBJ1-2; D gene ambiguous. V gave up 0 bases and J gave up 5 bases, with 19 bases separating them. Germline V lookup: CDR1 KGHSH, CDR2 LQKENI. This CDR3 comprises 17 residues. CDR3 sequence reads: CASSPPGGPQPRYGYTF. The CDR3 DNA follows: TGTGCCAGCTCACCACCTGGTGGGCCGCAACCCAGATATGGCTACACCTTC.

This chain joins TRBV30 and TRBJ1-3; D may be TRBD1 (6 bases). Looked up from germline, CDR1 is GTSNPN and CDR2 is SVGIG (reference sequence). The V gene lost 0 bases and the J gene lost 4 bases, with 16 bases spanning the gap. There are 16 residues in the CDR3. In DNA form, the CDR3 reads TGTGCCTGGAGTGTGACGGGGGGGCACTCCGGAAACACCATATATTTT. This translates into CAWSVTGGHSGNTIYF.

This chain connects TRBV5-1 to TRBJ1-4; 7 bases map to TRBD1. The V segment lost 4 bases and the J segment 8 bases; nucleotides outside the gene matches: 5. In germline, CDR1 is SGHRS, CDR2 YFSETQ. The CDR3 runs to 13 residues. The CDR3 nucleotides are TGCGCCAGCAGCCGACAGGGTGGAGAAAAACTGTTTTTT. Translating it yields CASSRQGGEKLFF. Complete variable domain (other parts from reference TRBV5-1 and TRBJ1-4): KAGVTQTPRYLIKTRGQQVTLSCSPISGHRSVSWYQQTPGQGLQFLFEYFSETQRNKGNFPGRFSGRQFSNSRSEMNVSTLELGDSALYLCASSRQGGEKLFFGSGTQLSVL.

This chain connects TRBV6-2 or TRBV6-3 to TRBJ2-7; 7 bases are shared with TRBD2. V was clipped by 4 bases and J by 3 bases; unmatched bases: 6. The CDR3 has 14 residues. Per the germline V gene, CDR1 is MNHEY and CDR2 is SVGEGT. DNA for the CDR3: TGTGCCAGCAGTTTTGGCGGGAGCTTCTACGAGCAGTACTTC. It encodes CASSFGGSFYEQYF.

This clone has only one observation. The chain joins TRBV5-8 to TRBJ1-2; D is ambiguous. The germline V gene encodes CDR1 SGHTS and CDR2 YDEGEE. The germline V and J ends were trimmed by 4 bases and 8 bases, with 18 bases remaining between them. This CDR3 region has 14 residues. The CDR3 spells CASSNPYNSPGYTF. The CDR3 coding sequence is TGTGCCAGCAGCAACCCATATAACTCGCCGGGCTACACCTTC.

The J gene is TRBJ2-7, the V gene TRBV28, with D maybe TRBD1 (5 bases). V was trimmed by 3 bases and J by 8 bases, leaving 11 bases between them. The CDR3 contains 12 residues. Looked up from germline, CDR1 is MDHEN and CDR2 is SYDVKM. CDR3 DNA sequence: TGTGCCAGCAGTTTGGTACAGGAGAAGCAGTACTTC. Translated: CASSLVQEKQYF.

This clone was observed a handful of times. The chain employs TRBV24-1 and TRBJ2-5; 9 bases match TRBD1. The trim removed 3 bases at V and 2 bases at J, leaving 3 bases unmatched. CDR1 and CDR2 (germline): KGHDR, SFDVKD. The CDR3 consists of 15 residues. CDR3 in DNA: TGTGCCACCAGTGATGCGACAGGGGGGCAAGAGACCCAGTACTTC. Protein product: CATSDATGGQETQYF.

The V and J genes are TRBV4-1 and TRBJ1-1, with TRBD1 as a possible D gene (5 bases). CDR3 size: 16 residues. The V gene's germline CDR1 is MGHRA and CDR2 YSYEKL. V shed 1 base and J shed 1 base, with 13 bases lying between them. CDR3 nucleotide sequence: TGCGCCAGCAGCCAAGGGGGCTGGGCACAGAACACTGAAGCTTTCTTT. Translated, it gives CASSQGGWAQNTEAFF.

This chain connects TRBV6-4 to TRBJ2-2, with D unclear. Germline assignment: CDR1 MRHNA and CDR2 SNTAGT. The CDR3 extends over 15 amino acids. Deletions cut 5 bases from V and 3 bases from J, with 13 bases between. CDR3 coding DNA: TGTGCCAGCAGTCCGGAGCGTAGGCACACCGGGGAGCTGTTTTTT. Translation: CASSPERRHTGELFF.

The chain joins TRBV5-1 to TRBJ2-3; TRBD2 matches 8 bases. V was pared by 4 bases and J by 2 bases, with 12 bases of the junction left unmatched. The CDR3 sequence is 17 residues long. Per germline, CDR1 SGHRS and CDR2 YFSETQ. The CDR3 reads CASSLRGGAGDTDTQYF. In DNA form, the CDR3 reads TGCGCCAGCAGCCTGAGGGGTGGAGCGGGAGACACAGATACGCAGTATTTT.

The chain carries TRBV30 and TRBJ2-1, with 10 bases fitting TRBD2. The CDR3 has 14 amino acids. After removal of 4 bases from V and 5 bases from J, the junction contained 5 bases not matched to a gene. Germline V gene sequence: CDR1 GTSNPN, CDR2 SVGIG (reference sequence). CDR3 nucleotide sequence: TGTGCCTGGACCCCCGGACTAGCGGACAATGAGCAGTTCTTC. Its protein product is CAWTPGLADNEQFF. The whole variable domain, filled in from reference TRBV30 and TRBJ2-1, reads SQTIHQWPATLVQPVGSPLSLECTVEGTSNPNLYWYRQAAGRGLQLLFYSVGIGQISSEVPQNLSASRPQDRQFILSSKKLLLSDSGFYLCAWTPGLADNEQFFGPGTRLTVL.

This clone was seen only once. This chain links TRBV14 with TRBJ1-1; D might be TRBD1 (5 bases). The V end lost 4 bases, the J end lost 7 bases, and 13 bases lay between the germline ends. This CDR3 contains 13 residues. The germline V gene encodes CDR1 SGHDN and CDR2 FVKESK. The CDR3 DNA sequence: TGTGCCAGCAGCCCCCGGGGGTGGGGTGAAGCTTTCTTT. Translating gives CASSPRGWGEAFF.

V and J are TRBV11-2 and TRBJ2-7; TRBD2 might be the D (6 bases). V gave up 0 bases and J gave up 4 bases, with 13 bases separating them. CDR1 is SGHAT and CDR2 is FQNNGV in the germline V gene. This CDR3 region has 15 residues. CDR3 sequence (DNA): TGTGCCAGCAGCTTAGAGGGGGGAGCGGTATACGAGCAGTACTTC. It specifies CASSLEGGAVYEQYF.

The chain uses TRBV6-5 and TRBJ1-1, with D hard to call. Germline CDR1 MNHEY, CDR2 SVGAGI. This CDR3 is 13 amino acids long. Between the trimmed V and J ends, which lost 7 bases and 1 base, there was a span of 10 bases. CDR3 coding DNA: TGTGCCAGCACCACTCCGGGGAACACTGAAGCTTTCTTT. Protein sequence: CASTTPGNTEAFF.